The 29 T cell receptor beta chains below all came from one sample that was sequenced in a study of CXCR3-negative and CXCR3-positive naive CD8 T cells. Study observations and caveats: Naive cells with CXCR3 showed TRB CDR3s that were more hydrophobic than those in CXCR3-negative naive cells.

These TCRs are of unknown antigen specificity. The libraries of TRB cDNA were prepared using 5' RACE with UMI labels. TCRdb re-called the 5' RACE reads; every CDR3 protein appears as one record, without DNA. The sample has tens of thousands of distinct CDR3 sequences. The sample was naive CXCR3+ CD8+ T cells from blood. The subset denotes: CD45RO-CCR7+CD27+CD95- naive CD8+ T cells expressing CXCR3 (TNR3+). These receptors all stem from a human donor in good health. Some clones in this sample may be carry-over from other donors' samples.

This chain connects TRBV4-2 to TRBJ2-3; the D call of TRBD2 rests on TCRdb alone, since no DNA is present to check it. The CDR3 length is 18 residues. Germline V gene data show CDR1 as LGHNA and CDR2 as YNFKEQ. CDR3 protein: CASSPFGTSGEPTDTQYF.

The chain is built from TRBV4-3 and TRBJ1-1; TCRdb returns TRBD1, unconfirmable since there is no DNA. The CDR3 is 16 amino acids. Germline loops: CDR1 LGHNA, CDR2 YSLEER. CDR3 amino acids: CASSQDNDGGHTEAFF.

CDR3 amino acids: CASRGQGPTDTQYF. The chain carries TRBV5-1 and TRBJ2-3; TCRdb gives TRBD1 as the D gene, but with no DNA this cannot be confirmed. The CDR3 is 14 residues long. Germline V gene sequence: CDR1 SGHRS, CDR2 YFSETQ.

CDR3 sequence: CASSSDVILDRGNEQFF. This chain links TRBV6-5 with TRBJ2-1; TCRdb indicates TRBD1, and absent DNA this call remains unverified. The CDR3 is 17 residues long. In germline, CDR1 is MNHEY, CDR2 SVGAGI.

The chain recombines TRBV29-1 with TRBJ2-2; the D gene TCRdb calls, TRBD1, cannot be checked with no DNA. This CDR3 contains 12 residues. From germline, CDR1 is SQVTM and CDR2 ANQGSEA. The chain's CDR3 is CSATTGTGELFF.

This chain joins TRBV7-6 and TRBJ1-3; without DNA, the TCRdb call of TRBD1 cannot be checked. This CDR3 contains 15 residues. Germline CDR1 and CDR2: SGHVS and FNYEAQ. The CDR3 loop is CASSPWAGTGNTIYF.

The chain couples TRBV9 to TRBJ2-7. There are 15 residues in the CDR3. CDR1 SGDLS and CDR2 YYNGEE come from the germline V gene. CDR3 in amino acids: CASSVGAGSSYEQYF.

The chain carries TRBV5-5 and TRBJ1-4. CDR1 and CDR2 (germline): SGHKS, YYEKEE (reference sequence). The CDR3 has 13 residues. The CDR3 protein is CASSLWRREKLFF.

CDR3 sequence: CASSSGLVQETQYF. The chain joins TRBV11-2 to TRBJ2-5; TCRdb's D gene call, TRBD2, goes unchecked for lack of DNA. The CDR3 consists of 14 residues. Per germline, CDR1 SGHAT and CDR2 FQNNGV.

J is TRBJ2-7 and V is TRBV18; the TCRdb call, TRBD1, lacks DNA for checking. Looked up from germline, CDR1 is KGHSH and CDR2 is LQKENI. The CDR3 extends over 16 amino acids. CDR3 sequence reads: CASSLGRQGLSYEQYF.

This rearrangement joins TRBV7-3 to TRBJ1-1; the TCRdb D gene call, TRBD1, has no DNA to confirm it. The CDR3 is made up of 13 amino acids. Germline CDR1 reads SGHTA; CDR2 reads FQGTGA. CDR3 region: CASSEDRATEAFF.

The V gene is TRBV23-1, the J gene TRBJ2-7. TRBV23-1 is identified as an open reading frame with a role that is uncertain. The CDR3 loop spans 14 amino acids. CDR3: CASSQSDLYDEQYF.

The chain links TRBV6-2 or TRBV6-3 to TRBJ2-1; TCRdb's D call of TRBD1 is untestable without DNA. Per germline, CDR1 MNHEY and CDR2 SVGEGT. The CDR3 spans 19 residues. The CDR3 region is CASRRLPGGEGFVYNEQFF.

This chain's CDR3 is CSVEVYNEQFF. The chain is built from TRBV29-1 and TRBJ2-1. Germline V gives CDR1 SQVTM, CDR2 ANQGSEA. The CDR3 covers 11 residues.

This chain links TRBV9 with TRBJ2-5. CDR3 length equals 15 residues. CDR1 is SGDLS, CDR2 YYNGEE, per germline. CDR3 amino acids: CASSVAGRYQETQYF.

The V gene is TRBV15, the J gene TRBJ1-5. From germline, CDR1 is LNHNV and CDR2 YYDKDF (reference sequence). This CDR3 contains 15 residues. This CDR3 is CATRTDLYSNQPQHF. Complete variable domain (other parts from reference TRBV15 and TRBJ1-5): DAMVIQNPRYQVTQFGKPVTLSCSQTLNHNVMYWYQQKSSQAPKLLFHYYDKDFNNEADTPDNFQSRRPNTSFCFLDIRSPGLGDTAMYLCATRTDLYSNQPQHFGDGTRLSIL.

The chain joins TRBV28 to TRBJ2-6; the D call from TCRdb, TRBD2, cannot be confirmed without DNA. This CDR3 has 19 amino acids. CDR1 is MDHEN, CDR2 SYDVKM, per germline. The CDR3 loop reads CASSFLAGGPGSGANVLTF.

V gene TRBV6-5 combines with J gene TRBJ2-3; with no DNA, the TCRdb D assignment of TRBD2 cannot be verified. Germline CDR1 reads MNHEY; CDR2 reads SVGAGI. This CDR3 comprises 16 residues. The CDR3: CASKQTRGGIPDTQYF.

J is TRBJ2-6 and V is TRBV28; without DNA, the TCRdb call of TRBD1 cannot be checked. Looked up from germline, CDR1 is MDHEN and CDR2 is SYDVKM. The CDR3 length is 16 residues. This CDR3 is CASSMTGYSGANVLTF.

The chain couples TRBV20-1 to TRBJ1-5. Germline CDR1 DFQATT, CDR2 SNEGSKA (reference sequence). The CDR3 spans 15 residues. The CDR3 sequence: CSASERDYSNQPQHF.

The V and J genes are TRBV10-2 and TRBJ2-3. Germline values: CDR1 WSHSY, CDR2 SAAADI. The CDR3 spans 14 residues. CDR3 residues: CASSRVSGTDTQYF.

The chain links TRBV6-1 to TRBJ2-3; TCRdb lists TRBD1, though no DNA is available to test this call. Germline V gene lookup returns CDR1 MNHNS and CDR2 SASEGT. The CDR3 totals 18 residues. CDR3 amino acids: CASSERGGGVFSTDTQYF.

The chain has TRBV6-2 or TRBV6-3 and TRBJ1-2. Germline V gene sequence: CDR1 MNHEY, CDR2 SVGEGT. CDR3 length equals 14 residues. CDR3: CASSYTGTSYGYTF.

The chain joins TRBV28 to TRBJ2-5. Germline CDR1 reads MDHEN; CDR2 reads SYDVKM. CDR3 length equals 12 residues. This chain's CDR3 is CASSFLQETQYF. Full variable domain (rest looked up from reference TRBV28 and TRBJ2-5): DVKVTQSSRYLVKRTGEKVFLECVQDMDHENMFWYRQDPGLGLRLIYFSYDVKMKEKGDIPEGYSVSREKKERFSLILESASTNQTSMYLCASSFLQETQYFGPGTRLLVL.

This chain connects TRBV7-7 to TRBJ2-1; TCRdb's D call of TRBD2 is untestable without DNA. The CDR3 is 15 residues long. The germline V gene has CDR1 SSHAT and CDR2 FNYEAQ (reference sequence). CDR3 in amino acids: CASSLAAGPYNEQFF.

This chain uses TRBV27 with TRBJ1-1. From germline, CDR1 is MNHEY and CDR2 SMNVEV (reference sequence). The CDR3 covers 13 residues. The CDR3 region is CASSDSFRTEAFF.

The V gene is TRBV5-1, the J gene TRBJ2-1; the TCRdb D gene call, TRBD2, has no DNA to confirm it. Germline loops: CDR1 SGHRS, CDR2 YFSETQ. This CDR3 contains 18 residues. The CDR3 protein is CASSLGTSGVSSYNEQFF.

The CDR3 sequence: CASSQDFNSNEQFF. The chain links TRBV14 to TRBJ2-1. Germline V gene lookup returns CDR1 SGHDN and CDR2 FVKESK. CDR3 length: 14 amino acids.

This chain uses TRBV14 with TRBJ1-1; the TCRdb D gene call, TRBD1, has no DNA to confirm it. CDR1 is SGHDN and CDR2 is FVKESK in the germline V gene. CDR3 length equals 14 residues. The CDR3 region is CASSPRTALTEAFF.